One and the same sample provided the 9 T cell receptor beta chains below, sequenced in a study of blood T cells in healthy people across ages. Then a second PCR, running roughly 6 to 11 cycles, was carried out with a sample-barcoded 5' primer and a J-beta primer mix. TCRdb fed the 5' RACE reads into MiXCR, producing one record per CDR3 protein. Of 1.4 million to 1.5 million distinct CDR3 sequences listed, approximately 40% were seen once; the top ten hold roughly 8.2%. The source material was blood. The receptors were sampled from a woman under 30 in good health.

The chain links TRBV10-2 to TRBJ1-5; a weak D match, TRBD1 (6 bases). The CDR3 totals 17 residues. The germline V gene has CDR1 WSHSY and CDR2 SAAADI. V lost 3 bases, J lost 0 bases, and 15 bases lay in between. CDR3 region: CASSEREQGISNQPQHF. The CDR3 nucleotides read TGCGCCAGCAGTGAACGAGAGCAGGGGATTAGCAATCAGCCCCAGCATTTT.

The CDR3 reads CASSLVGTVGNYGYTF. In nucleotides, the CDR3 is TGTGCCAGCAGCTTAGTCGGTACGGTTGGTAACTATGGCTACACCTTC. The chain carries TRBV7-2 and TRBJ1-2; no firm D call. Germline V lookup: CDR1 SGHTA, CDR2 FQGNSA. This CDR3 is 16 amino acids long. The V gene lost 1 base and the J gene lost 1 base, with 13 bases spanning the gap.

V and J are TRBV4-2 and TRBJ2-7; possible D gene TRBD1, 6 bases. The germline V gene encodes CDR1 LGHNA and CDR2 YNFKEQ. The CDR3 runs 14 residues. V dropped 3 bases and J dropped 2 bases, with 11 bases sitting between them. The DNA of the CDR3 is TGTGCCAGCAGCCAGGGTCGGGACACCTACGAGCAGTACTTC. Protein sequence: CASSQGRDTYEQYF.

The CDR3 sequence is CASKRATLQYF. The CDR3 DNA sequence: TGTGCCAGCAAGCGGGCCACGTTGCAGTACTTC. The chain joins TRBV28 to TRBJ2-7; D is possibly TRBD2 (6 bases). Between the trimmed V and J ends, which lost 7 bases and 9 bases, there was a span of 13 bases. The CDR3 extends over 11 amino acids. Germline CDR1 MDHEN, CDR2 SYDVKM.

The V and J genes are TRBV20-1 and TRBJ2-7; the D gene is possibly TRBD2 (6 bases). In germline, CDR1 is DFQATT, CDR2 SNEGSKA (reference sequence). V was shortened by 6 bases and J by 2 bases, with 17 bases between the two germline ends. This CDR3 has 14 residues. The CDR3 reads CSAVADYRTYEQYF. The DNA for the CDR3 is TGCAGTGCGGTTGCGGACTACCGTACCTACGAGCAGTACTTC.

V and J are TRBV10-2 and TRBJ2-3; the D gene is possibly TRBD1 (6 bases). Germline loops: CDR1 WSHSY, CDR2 SAAADI. The CDR3 covers 14 residues. Trimming shortened V by 4 bases and J by 3 bases, and 11 bases separated the two germline ends. CDR3 loop: CASSADRLTDTQYF. CDR3 coding DNA: TGCGCCAGCAGTGCCGACAGGTTGACAGATACGCAGTATTTT.

This clonotype was found a few times. The chain uses TRBV12-3 or TRBV12-4 and TRBJ1-1; D remains unclear. This CDR3 spans 14 amino acids. V lost 2 bases, J lost 4 bases, and 11 bases lay in between. The CDR3 region is CASSLTIGTTEAFF. CDR3 sequence (DNA): TGTGCCAGCAGTTTAACGATCGGTACCACTGAAGCTTTCTTT.

The rearrangement uses TRBV7-9 and TRBJ1-6; TRBD1 matches at 9 bases. Unmatched junction bases numbered 0, after V lost 8 bases and J lost 7 bases. The CDR3 consists of 12 residues. The germline V gene has CDR1 SEHNR and CDR2 FQNEAQ (reference sequence). The CDR3 protein is CASDRGNSPLHF. CDR3 coding DNA: TGTGCCAGCGACAGGGGGAATTCACCCCTCCACTTT.

This clonotype was recorded at least ten times. The rearrangement uses TRBV27 and TRBJ2-4; no clear D. From germline, CDR1 is MNHEY and CDR2 SMNVEV (reference sequence). Trimming removed 3 bases from V and 4 bases from J, with 7 bases in between. CDR3 size: 13 residues. This CDR3 is CASSLGQKNIQYF. As DNA, the CDR3 is TGTGCCAGCAGTTTGGGCCAGAAAAACATTCAGTACTTC.